The clone carrying this TCR beta chain was seen ten or more times. Its antigen is as yet unknown. MiXCR, run by TCRdb on the reads, gives a single entry per CDR3 protein. The sample yields about 190,000 distinct CDR3 sequences, about 28% seen once. These data originate in a study of T cell repertoires in cytomegalovirus infection. About the study: Public signatures in TCR beta pointed to CMV infection and matching HLA type.

CDR1 is SGHTA, CDR2 FQGNSA, per germline. Trimming took off 0 bases at V and 0 bases at J, with 11 bases between the two ends. This CDR3 has 17 residues. Findings and limits, study-wide: Accumulated public TCR beta family frequency recognized individuals carrying CMV together with the relevant HLA. Clonotypes of TCR beta that were HLA-C-restricted and CMV-specific dominated the ex vivo response.

J is TRBJ2-2 and V is TRBV7-2, with D possibly being TRBD1 or TRBD2 (5 bases each). Source material: PBMCs. The receptor's source is a human donor in good health (CMV status not recorded). Some clones in this sample may be carry-over from other donors' samples. The CDR3 spells CASSLAQVGANTGELFF. DNA for the CDR3: TGTGCCAGCAGCTTAGCGCAGGTGGGGGCGAACACCGGGGAGCTGTTTTTT. The entire variable domain, with the rest obtained from reference TRBV7-2 and TRBJ2-2, is as follows: GAGVSQSPSNKVTEKGKDVELRCDPISGHTALYWYRQSLGQGLEFLIYFQGNSAPDKSGLPSDRFSAERTGGSVSTLTIQRTQQEDSAVYLCASSLAQVGANTGELFFGEGSRLTVL.